This TCR beta chain emerged from a study of blood T cell repertoires in COVID-19. The wider study: The cDNA or gDNA used as material had been derived from T cells, B-cell-depleted T cells, or PBMCs.

Ages ranged from roughly 18 to 95 years, with residence in 24 US areas. Cohort assignment relied on participant-reported clinical history. The data were produced by immunoSEQ multiplex PCR, yet TCRdb's version contains in-frame clones alone and is incomplete. Here the sample spans roughly 190,000 clones, about 89% being singletons. V lost 3 bases and J lost 3; bases outside the gene matches: 4. The CDR3 has 14 amino acids. Germline V gene lookup returns CDR1 MDHEN and CDR2 SYDVKM. The specimen sequenced was PBMCs or T cells enriched from blood (not recorded which). This chain joins TRBV28 and TRBJ1-2; 7 nucleotides match TRBD1. The clonotype originates from a woman aged 18 to 35 who had recovered from COVID-19. The CDR3 nucleotides are TGTGCCAGCAGTTTGACCGGGACAGACTATGGCTACACCTTC. Residues: CASSLTGTDYGYTF.